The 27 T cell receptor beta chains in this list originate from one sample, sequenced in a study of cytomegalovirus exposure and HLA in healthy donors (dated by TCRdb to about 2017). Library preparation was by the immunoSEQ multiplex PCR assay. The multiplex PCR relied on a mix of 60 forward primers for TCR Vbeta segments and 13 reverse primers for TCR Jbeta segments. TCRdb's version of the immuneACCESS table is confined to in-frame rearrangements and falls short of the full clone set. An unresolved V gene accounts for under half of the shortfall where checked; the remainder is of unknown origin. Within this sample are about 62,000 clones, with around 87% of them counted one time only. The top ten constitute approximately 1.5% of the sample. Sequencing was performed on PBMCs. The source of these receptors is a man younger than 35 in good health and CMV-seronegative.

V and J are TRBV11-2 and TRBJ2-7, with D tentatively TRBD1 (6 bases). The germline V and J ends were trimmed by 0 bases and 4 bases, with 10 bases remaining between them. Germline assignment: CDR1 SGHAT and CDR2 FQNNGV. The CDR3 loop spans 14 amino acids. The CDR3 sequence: CASSLELGAYEQYF. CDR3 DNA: TGTGCCAGCAGCTTAGAACTGGGGGCATACGAGCAGTACTTC. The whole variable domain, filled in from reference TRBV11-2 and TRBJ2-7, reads EAGVAQSPRYKIIEKRQSVAFWCNPISGHATLYWYQQILGQGPKLLIQFQNNGVVDDSQLPKDRFSAERLKGVDSTLKIQPAKLEDSAVYLCASSLELGAYEQYFGPGTRLTVT.

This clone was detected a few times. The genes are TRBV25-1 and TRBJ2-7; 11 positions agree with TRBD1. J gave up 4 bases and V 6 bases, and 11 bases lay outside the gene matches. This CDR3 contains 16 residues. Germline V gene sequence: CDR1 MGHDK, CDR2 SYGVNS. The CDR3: CASRGPPGTGGYEQYF. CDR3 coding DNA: TGTGCCAGCAGGGGCCCTCCCGGGACAGGGGGGTACGAGCAGTACTTC.

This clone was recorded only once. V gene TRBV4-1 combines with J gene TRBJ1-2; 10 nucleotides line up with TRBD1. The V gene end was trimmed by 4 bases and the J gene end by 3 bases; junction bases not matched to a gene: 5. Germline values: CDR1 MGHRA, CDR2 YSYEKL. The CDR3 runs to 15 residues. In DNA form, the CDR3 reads TGCGCCAGCAGCCGCCCGGGACAGGGGCACTATGGCTACACCTTC. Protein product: CASSRPGQGHYGYTF.

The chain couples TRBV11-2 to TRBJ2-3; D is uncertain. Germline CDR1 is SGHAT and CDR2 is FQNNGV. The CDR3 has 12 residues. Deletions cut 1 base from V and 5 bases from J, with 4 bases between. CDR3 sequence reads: CASSLGQDTQYF. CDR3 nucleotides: TGTGCCAGCAGCTTAGGACAAGATACGCAGTATTTT.

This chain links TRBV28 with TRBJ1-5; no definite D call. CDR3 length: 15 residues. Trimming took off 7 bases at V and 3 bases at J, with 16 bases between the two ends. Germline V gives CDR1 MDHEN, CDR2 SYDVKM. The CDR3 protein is CASTSRRFFNQPQHF. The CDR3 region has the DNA TGTGCCAGCACCTCTAGGAGATTCTTCAATCAGCCCCAGCATTTT. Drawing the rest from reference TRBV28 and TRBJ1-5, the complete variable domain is DVKVTQSSRYLVKRTGEKVFLECVQDMDHENMFWYRQDPGLGLRLIYFSYDVKMKEKGDIPEGYSVSREKKERFSLILESASTNQTSMYLCASTSRRFFNQPQHFGDGTRLSIL.

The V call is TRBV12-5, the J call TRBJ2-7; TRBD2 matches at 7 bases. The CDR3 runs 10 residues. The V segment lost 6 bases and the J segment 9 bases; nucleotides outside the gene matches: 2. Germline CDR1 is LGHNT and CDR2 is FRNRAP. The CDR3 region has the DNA TGTGCTAGTGGCCCGGGGGGGCAGTACTTC. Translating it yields CASGPGGQYF.

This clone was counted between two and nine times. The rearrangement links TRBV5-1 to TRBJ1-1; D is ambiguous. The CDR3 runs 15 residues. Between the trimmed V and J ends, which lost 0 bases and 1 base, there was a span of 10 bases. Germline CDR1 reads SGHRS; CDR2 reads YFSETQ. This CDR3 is CASSLEAAENTEAFF. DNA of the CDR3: TGCGCCAGCAGCTTGGAAGCGGCAGAGAACACTGAAGCTTTCTTT.

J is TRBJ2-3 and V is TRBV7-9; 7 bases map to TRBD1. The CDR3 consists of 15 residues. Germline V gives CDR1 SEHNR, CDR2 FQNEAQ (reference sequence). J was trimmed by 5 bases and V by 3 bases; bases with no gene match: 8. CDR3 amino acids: CASSLTGTVEDTQYF. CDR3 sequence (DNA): TGTGCCAGCAGCTTGACAGGGACGGTGGAAGATACGCAGTATTTT.

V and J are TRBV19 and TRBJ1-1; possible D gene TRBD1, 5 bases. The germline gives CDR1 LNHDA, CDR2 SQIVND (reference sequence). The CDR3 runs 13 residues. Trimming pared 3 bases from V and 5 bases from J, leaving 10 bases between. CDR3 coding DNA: TGTGCCAGTAGTATTGCGGGGCGAACTGAAGCTTTCTTT. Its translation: CASSIAGRTEAFF. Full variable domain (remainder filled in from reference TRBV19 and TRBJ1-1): DGGITQSPKYLFRKEGQNVTLSCEQNLNHDAMYWYRQDPGQGLRLIYYSQIVNDFQKGDIAEGYSVSREKKESFPLTVTSAQKNPTAFYLCASSIAGRTEAFFGQGTRLTVV.

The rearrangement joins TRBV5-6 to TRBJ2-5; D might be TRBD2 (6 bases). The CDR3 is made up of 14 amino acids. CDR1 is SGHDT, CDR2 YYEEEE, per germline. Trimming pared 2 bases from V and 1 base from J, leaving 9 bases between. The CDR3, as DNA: TGTGCCAGCAGCTTTGTGGGGGGCCAAGAGACCCAGTACTTC. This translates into CASSFVGGQETQYF.

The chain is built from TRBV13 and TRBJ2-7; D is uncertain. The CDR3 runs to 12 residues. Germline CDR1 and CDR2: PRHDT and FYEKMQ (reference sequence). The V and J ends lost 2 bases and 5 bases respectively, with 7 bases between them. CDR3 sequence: CASSLIRDEQYF. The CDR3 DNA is TGTGCCAGCAGCTTAATACGGGACGAGCAGTACTTC.

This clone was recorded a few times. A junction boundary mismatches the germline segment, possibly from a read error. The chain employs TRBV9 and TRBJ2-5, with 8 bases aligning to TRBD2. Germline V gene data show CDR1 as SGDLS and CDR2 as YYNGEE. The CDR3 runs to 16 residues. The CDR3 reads CASSSLGTRALEAQYF. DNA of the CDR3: TGTGCCAGCAGCTCCCTAGGGACTAGGGCTTTAGAGGCCCAGTACTTC.

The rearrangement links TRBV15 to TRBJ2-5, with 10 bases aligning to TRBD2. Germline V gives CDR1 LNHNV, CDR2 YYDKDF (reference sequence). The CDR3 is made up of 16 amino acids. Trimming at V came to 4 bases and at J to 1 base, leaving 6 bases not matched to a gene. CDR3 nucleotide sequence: TGTGCCACCAGCATCCTAGCGGGGGCCCTCCAAGAGACCCAGTACTTC. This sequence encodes CATSILAGALQETQYF.

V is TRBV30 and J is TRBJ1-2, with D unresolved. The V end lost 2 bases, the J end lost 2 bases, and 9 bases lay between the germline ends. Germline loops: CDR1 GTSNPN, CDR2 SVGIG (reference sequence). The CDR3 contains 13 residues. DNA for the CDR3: TGTGCCTGGAGTTCCTCGGGGAACTATGGCTACACCTTC. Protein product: CAWSSSGNYGYTF. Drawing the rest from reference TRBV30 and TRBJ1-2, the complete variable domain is SQTIHQWPATLVQPVGSPLSLECTVEGTSNPNLYWYRQAAGRGLQLLFYSVGIGQISSEVPQNLSASRPQDRQFILSSKKLLLSDSGFYLCAWSSSGNYGYTFGSGTRLTVV.

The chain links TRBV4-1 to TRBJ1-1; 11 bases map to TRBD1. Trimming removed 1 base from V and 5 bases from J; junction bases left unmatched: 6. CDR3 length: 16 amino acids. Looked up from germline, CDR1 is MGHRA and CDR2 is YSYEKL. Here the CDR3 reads CASSQALGQGGTEAFF. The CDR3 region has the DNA TGCGCCAGCAGCCAAGCCTTGGGACAGGGGGGGACTGAAGCTTTCTTT.

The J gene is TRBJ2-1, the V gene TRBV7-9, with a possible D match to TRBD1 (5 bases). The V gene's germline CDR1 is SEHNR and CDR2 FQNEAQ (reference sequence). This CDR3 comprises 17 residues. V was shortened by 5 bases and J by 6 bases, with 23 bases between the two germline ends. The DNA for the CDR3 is TGTGCCAGCAGCCCTCACTCCAGGGTGATCCGTCCCAATGAGCAGTTCTTC. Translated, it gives CASSPHSRVIRPNEQFF.

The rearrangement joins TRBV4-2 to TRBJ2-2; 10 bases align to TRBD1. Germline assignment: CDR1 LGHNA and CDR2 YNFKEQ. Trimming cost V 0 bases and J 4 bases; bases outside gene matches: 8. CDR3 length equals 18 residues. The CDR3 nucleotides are TGTGCCAGCAGCCAAGAACCCCGACAGGGGGCGGGCACCGGGGAGCTGTTTTTT. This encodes CASSQEPRQGAGTGELFF.

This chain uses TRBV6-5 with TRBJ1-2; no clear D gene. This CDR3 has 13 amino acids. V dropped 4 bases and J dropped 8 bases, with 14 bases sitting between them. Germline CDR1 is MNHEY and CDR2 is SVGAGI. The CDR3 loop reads CASSFLQQEGYTF. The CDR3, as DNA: TGTGCCAGCAGTTTCCTACAGCAGGAAGGCTACACCTTC.

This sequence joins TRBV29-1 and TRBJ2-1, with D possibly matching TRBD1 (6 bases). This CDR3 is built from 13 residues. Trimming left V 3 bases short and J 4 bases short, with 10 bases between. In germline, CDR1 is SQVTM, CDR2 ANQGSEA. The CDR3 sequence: CSVDLQGYNEQFF. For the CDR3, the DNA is TGCAGCGTTGACCTACAGGGATACAATGAGCAGTTCTTC.

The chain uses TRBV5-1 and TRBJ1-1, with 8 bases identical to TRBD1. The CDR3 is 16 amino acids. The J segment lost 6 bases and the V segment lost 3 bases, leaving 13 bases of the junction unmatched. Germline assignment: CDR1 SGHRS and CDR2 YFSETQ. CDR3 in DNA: TGCGCCAGCAGCTCCCCCGCAGGGGGCGGTTCATCTGAAGCTTTCTTT. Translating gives CASSSPAGGGSSEAFF.

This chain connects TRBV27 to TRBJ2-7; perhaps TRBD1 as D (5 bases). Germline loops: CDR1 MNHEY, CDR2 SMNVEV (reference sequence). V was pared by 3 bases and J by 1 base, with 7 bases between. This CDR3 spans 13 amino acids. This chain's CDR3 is CASSLGQSYEQYF. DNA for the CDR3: TGTGCCAGCAGTTTGGGGCAGTCCTACGAGCAGTACTTC.

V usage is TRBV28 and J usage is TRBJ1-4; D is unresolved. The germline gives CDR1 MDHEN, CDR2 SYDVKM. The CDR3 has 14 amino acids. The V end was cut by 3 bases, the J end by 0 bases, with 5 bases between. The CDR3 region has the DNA TGTGCCAGCAGTTTCATTGCAACTAATGAAAAACTGTTTTTT. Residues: CASSFIATNEKLFF.

The CDR3 coding sequence is TGTGCCAGCAGCAGAATCGGGACAGTATACGAGCAGTACTTC. This sequence encodes CASSRIGTVYEQYF. V is TRBV11-2 and J is TRBJ2-7; 7 positions agree with TRBD1. The junction had 8 bases not matched to a gene; V was cut back by 5 bases and J by 4 bases. The length of the CDR3 is 14 residues. The germline V gene encodes CDR1 SGHAT and CDR2 FQNNGV.

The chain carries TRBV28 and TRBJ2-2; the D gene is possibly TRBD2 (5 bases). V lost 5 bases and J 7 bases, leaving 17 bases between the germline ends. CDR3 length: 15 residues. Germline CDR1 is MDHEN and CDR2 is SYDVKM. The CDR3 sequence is CASSILVTAGGELFF. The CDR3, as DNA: TGTGCCAGCAGTATACTAGTGACCGCGGGCGGGGAGCTGTTTTTT. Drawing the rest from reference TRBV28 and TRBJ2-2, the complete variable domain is DVKVTQSSRYLVKRTGEKVFLECVQDMDHENMFWYRQDPGLGLRLIYFSYDVKMKEKGDIPEGYSVSREKKERFSLILESASTNQTSMYLCASSILVTAGGELFFGEGSRLTVL.

The DNA for the CDR3 is TGCGCCAGCAGCTTGGGCGGCGGGGGCCCGTCACATACGCAGTATTTT. Its translation is CASSLGGGGPSHTQYF. The rearrangement links TRBV5-1 to TRBJ2-3, with D perhaps matching TRBD2 (7 bases). CDR1 and CDR2 from the germline V gene are SGHRS and YFSETQ. V was shortened by 0 bases and J by 7 bases, with 18 bases between the two germline ends. The CDR3 covers 16 residues.

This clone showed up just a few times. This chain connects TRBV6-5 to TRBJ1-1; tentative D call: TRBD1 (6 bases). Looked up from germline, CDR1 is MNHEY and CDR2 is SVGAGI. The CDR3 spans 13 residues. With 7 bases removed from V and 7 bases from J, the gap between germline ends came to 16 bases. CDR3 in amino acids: CASKNTGLGEAFF. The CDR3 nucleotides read TGTGCCAGCAAAAACACAGGGCTAGGTGAAGCTTTCTTT.

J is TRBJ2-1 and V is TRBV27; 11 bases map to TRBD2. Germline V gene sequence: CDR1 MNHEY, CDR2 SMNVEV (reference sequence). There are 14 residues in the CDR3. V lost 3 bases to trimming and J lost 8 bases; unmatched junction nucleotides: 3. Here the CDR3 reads CASSFSGGAHEQFF. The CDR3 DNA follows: TGTGCCAGCAGTTTTAGCGGGGGGGCCCATGAGCAGTTCTTC.